These 26 T cell receptor beta chains share one sample of origin, sequenced in a study of T cell responses to AZD1222 COVID-19 vaccine. Only in-frame clones appear in the TCRdb table, and some are missing; sequencing was by immunoSEQ multiplex PCR. The sample gives under 200,000 clones, 75% to 95% of which show up once; approximately 1.5% is in the top ten. The sample was peripheral blood, taken on day 0 of AZD1222 vaccination. These receptors came from an adult in good health.

This chain uses TRBV6-2 or TRBV6-3 with TRBJ2-7; D is uncertain. The V gene's germline CDR1 is MNHEY and CDR2 SVGEGT. The length of the CDR3 is 13 residues. Trimming cost V 0 bases and J 2 bases, with 5 bases left between them. CDR3 nucleotide sequence: TGTGCCAGCAGTTACTCGGGTGCCTACGAGCAGTACTTC. Translated: CASSYSGAYEQYF.

The chain joins TRBV7-8 to TRBJ2-2, with unresolved D. The CDR3 is 14 residues long. The ends were cut back, 3 bases at V and 1 base at J, with 6 bases in the middle. Germline CDR1 reads SGHVS; CDR2 reads FQNEAQ. The DNA for the CDR3 is TGTGCCAGCAGCTTCTTTTGGAACACCGGGGAGCTGTTTTTT. Translating it yields CASSFFWNTGELFF.

The chain carries TRBV3-1 (or the pseudogene TRBV3-2) and TRBJ1-2; 11 nucleotides line up with TRBD1. V shed 5 bases, J shed 0 bases, and the junction held 5 bases outside the gene matches. CDR1 is LGHDT and CDR2 is YNNKEL in the germline V gene (reference sequence). This CDR3 spans 16 amino acids. The chain's CDR3 is CASSAWDRGSNYGYTF. In nucleotides, the CDR3 is TGTGCCAGCAGCGCATGGGACAGGGGGTCTAACTATGGCTACACCTTC.

On this clone itself: At the DNA level, this CDR3 is encoded by other sequences in the same sample as well. This rearrangement joins TRBV3-1 (or the pseudogene TRBV3-2) to TRBJ1-1; D uncertain. Trimming took 1 base from V and 5 from J, leaving 8 bases between them. The CDR3 is 13 residues long. Per the germline V gene, CDR1 is LGHDT and CDR2 is YNNKEL (reference sequence). The CDR3 sequence: CASSQVVGTEAFF. The CDR3 coding sequence is TGTGCCAGCAGCCAAGTCGTGGGGACTGAAGCTTTCTTT.

This clone was found once. This sequence joins TRBV5-6 and TRBJ2-2, with no clear D. Trimming removed 2 bases at V and 3 bases at J, with 14 bases between. This CDR3 spans 16 amino acids. Germline CDR1 is SGHDT and CDR2 is YYEEEE. CDR3 DNA sequence: TGTGCCAGCAGCTTAATTCAGGACCTAGACACCGGGGAGCTGTTTTTT. Its protein product is CASSLIQDLDTGELFF.

The chain recombines TRBV7-8 with TRBJ1-1, with D unresolved. CDR1 is SGHVS, CDR2 FQNEAQ, per germline. The CDR3 is 17 residues long. Trimming stripped 4 bases from V and 0 bases from J, with 18 bases between. CDR3 nucleotide sequence: TGTGCCAGCAGCTACCCCGAATCGGGTAGAATGAACACTGAAGCTTTCTTT. Translated, it gives CASSYPESGRMNTEAFF.

J is TRBJ1-1 and V is TRBV7-9; no clear D gene. The CDR3 contains 15 residues. The V gene's germline CDR1 is SEHNR and CDR2 FQNEAQ (reference sequence). V was shortened by 0 bases and J by 1 base, with 9 bases between the two germline ends. CDR3 region: CASSLASGKNTEAFF. The CDR3 DNA follows: TGTGCCAGCAGCTTAGCTTCAGGAAAGAACACTGAAGCTTTCTTT.

This sequence joins TRBV27 and TRBJ1-5, with 9 nucleotides matching TRBD1. V shed 6 bases, J shed 9 bases, and the junction held 6 bases outside the gene matches. This CDR3 is 13 amino acids long. Germline loops: CDR1 MNHEY, CDR2 SMNVEV (reference sequence). In DNA form, the CDR3 reads TGTGCCAGCAGCTTCGGACAGGGGATGCCCCAGCATTTT. Translation: CASSFGQGMPQHF.

The genes are TRBV7-2 and TRBJ1-1; the D gene is possibly TRBD1 (5 bases). The CDR3 is 13 residues long. In germline, CDR1 is SGHTA, CDR2 FQGNSA. Between the trimmed V and J ends, which lost 0 bases and 8 bases, there was a span of 10 bases. The CDR3 sequence: CASSLAWGSEAFF. The CDR3, as DNA: TGTGCCAGCAGCTTAGCGTGGGGCTCGGAAGCTTTCTTT.

The V and J genes are TRBV5-1 and TRBJ1-1; 11 bases line up with TRBD1. The germline gives CDR1 SGHRS, CDR2 YFSETQ. The CDR3 totals 13 residues. Losses at the gene ends were 3 bases for V and 9 bases for J; bases not matched to a gene: 4. CDR3 sequence (DNA): TGCGCCAGCAGCTCCGGACAGGGGGCGAAAGCTTTCTTT. Its protein is CASSSGQGAKAFF.

The rearrangement uses TRBV4-3 and TRBJ1-6; tentatively, D is TRBD1 (5 bases). Germline CDR1 is LGHNA and CDR2 is YSLEER. CDR3 length equals 13 residues. V dropped 8 bases and J dropped 7 bases, with 12 bases sitting between them. CDR3 sequence reads: CASLSGPNSPLHF. The CDR3 bases are TGCGCCAGCCTCTCAGGGCCCAATTCACCCCTCCACTTT.

The V gene is TRBV19, the J gene TRBJ1-6, with D hard to call. V dropped 9 bases and J dropped 0 bases, with 12 bases sitting between them. The CDR3 is 15 residues long. Germline-derived CDR1 and CDR2 are LNHDA and SQIVND (reference sequence). The CDR3 reads CASGIPSSYNSPLHF. CDR3 bases: TGTGCCAGCGGGATTCCGAGCTCCTATAATTCACCCCTCCACTTT.

The chain's CDR3 is CASSVSGTRSPNEQFF. Here the CDR3 DNA reads TGTGCCAGCAGCGTCTCCGGGACTAGGAGCCCCAATGAGCAGTTCTTC. The chain links TRBV9 to TRBJ2-1; 8 bases are a match to TRBD2. Germline assignment: CDR1 SGDLS and CDR2 YYNGEE. The CDR3 is made up of 16 amino acids. Germline trimming cut 2 bases from V and 6 bases from J; bases unmatched to any gene: 10. Full variable domain (remainder filled in from reference TRBV9 and TRBJ2-1): DSGVTQTPKHLITATGQRVTLRCSPRSGDLSVYWYQQSLDQGLQFLIQYYNGEERAKGNILERFSAQQFPDLHSELNLSSLELGDSALYFCASSVSGTRSPNEQFFGPGTRLTVL.

This clone was seen a handful of times. J is TRBJ1-4 and V is TRBV28, with TRBD1 identical over 7 bases. The trim removed 4 bases at V and 7 bases at J, leaving 12 bases unmatched. Germline V gives CDR1 MDHEN, CDR2 SYDVKM. This CDR3 is 16 amino acids long. The CDR3 is CASSSPGQVGAEKLFF. The CDR3 DNA follows: TGTGCCAGCAGTTCTCCCGGACAGGTTGGGGCTGAAAAACTGTTTTTT.

The chain combines TRBV28 with TRBJ1-1; unclear D gene. Trimming shortened V by 5 bases and J by 3 bases, and 10 bases separated the two germline ends. This CDR3 is 13 amino acids long. Germline CDR1 and CDR2: MDHEN and SYDVKM. CDR3 sequence (DNA): TGTGCCAGCAGTCTTGGGGAGCACACTGAAGCTTTCTTT. Translation gives CASSLGEHTEAFF. The full variable domain, its missing parts supplied by reference TRBV28 and TRBJ1-1, is DVKVTQSSRYLVKRTGEKVFLECVQDMDHENMFWYRQDPGLGLRLIYFSYDVKMKEKGDIPEGYSVSREKKERFSLILESASTNQTSMYLCASSLGEHTEAFFGQGTRLTVV.

This clone has only one observation. The junction departs from the called germline gene at one end, perhaps through a read error. The rearrangement uses TRBV3-1 (or the pseudogene TRBV3-2) and TRBJ2-5; D might be TRBD2 (6 bases). The CDR3 contains 18 residues. Germline V CDR1 and CDR2: LGHDT, YNNKEL (reference sequence). The CDR3 coding sequence is TGTGCCAGCAGCCAAGGTTTTCGCCTAGCGTCCTTCCAAGGGACCCAGTACTTC. Translating gives CASSQGFRLASFQGTQYF.

The chain employs TRBV24-1 and TRBJ2-3; no definite D call. The germline V gene encodes CDR1 KGHDR and CDR2 SFDVKD. This CDR3 region has 14 residues. V lost 9 bases to trimming and J lost 0 bases, with 12 bases between them. The CDR3, as DNA: TGTGCCACCGCTTTAGAATCTAGCACAGATACGCAGTATTTT. This gives the protein CATALESSTDTQYF.

This clone turned up a few times. The chain combines TRBV19 with TRBJ1-5; D is uncertain. The CDR3 extends over 12 amino acids. Looked up from germline, CDR1 is LNHDA and CDR2 is SQIVND (reference sequence). Trimming removed 5 bases from V and 5 bases from J, with 7 bases in between. CDR3 amino acids: CASSRYDQPQHF. CDR3 nucleotides: TGTGCCAGTAGTCGGTACGATCAGCCCCAGCATTTT.

The chain is built from TRBV3-1 (or the pseudogene TRBV3-2) and TRBJ2-2, with 11 bases fitting TRBD1. CDR1 and CDR2 from the germline V gene are LGHDT and YNNKEL (reference sequence). V was clipped by 3 bases and J by 3 bases; unmatched bases: 3. This CDR3 comprises 16 residues. CDR3 in amino acids: CASSQEGQGDTGELFF. The CDR3 DNA follows: TGTGCCAGCAGCCAGGAGGGACAGGGGGACACCGGGGAGCTGTTTTTT.

V usage is TRBV7-9 and J usage is TRBJ2-5, with D unresolved. The germline V gene has CDR1 SEHNR and CDR2 FQNEAQ (reference sequence). V was cut by 5 bases and J by 2 bases, with 15 bases left in between. This CDR3 is 15 amino acids long. CDR3 nucleotides: TGTGCCAGCAGCCCCGGGTGGTCCCTGCAAGAGACCCAGTACTTC. Residues: CASSPGWSLQETQYF. Full variable domain (remainder filled in from reference TRBV7-9 and TRBJ2-5): DTGVSQNPRHKITKRGQNVTFRCDPISEHNRLYWYRQTLGQGPEFLTYFQNEAQLEKSRLLSDRFSAERPKGSFSTLEIQRTEQGDSAMYLCASSPGWSLQETQYFGPGTRLLVL.

The V and J genes are TRBV28 and TRBJ1-1, with D hard to call. In germline, CDR1 is MDHEN, CDR2 SYDVKM. The CDR3 runs to 12 residues. Trimming cost V 2 bases and J 5 bases, with 6 bases left between them. In DNA, the CDR3 is TGTGCCAGCAGTTTAGTGTTTACTGAAGCTTTCTTT. Protein product: CASSLVFTEAFF.

V usage is TRBV15 and J usage is TRBJ1-3; D uncertain. CDR3 length equals 15 residues. With 0 bases removed from V and 4 bases from J, the gap between germline ends came to 10 bases. The germline V gene has CDR1 LNHNV and CDR2 YYDKDF (reference sequence). The CDR3 DNA follows: TGTGCCACCAGCAGAGACCGCGGGAAGGGAAACACCATATATTTT. This codes for CATSRDRGKGNTIYF. The variable domain in full, with the rest retrieved from reference TRBV15 and TRBJ1-3, is DAMVIQNPRYQVTQFGKPVTLSCSQTLNHNVMYWYQQKSSQAPKLLFHYYDKDFNNEADTPDNFQSRRPNTSFCFLDIRSPGLGDTAMYLCATSRDRGKGNTIYFGEGSWLTVV.

The chain is built from TRBV4-2 and TRBJ1-2, with D maybe TRBD1 (6 bases). Trimming took off 0 bases at V and 4 bases at J, with 15 bases between the two ends. Germline V gives CDR1 LGHNA, CDR2 YNFKEQ. The CDR3 is made up of 16 amino acids. CDR3 amino acids: CASSQDRGWASYGYTF. In nucleotides, the CDR3 is TGTGCCAGCAGCCAAGACAGGGGATGGGCAAGCTATGGCTACACCTTC.

The chain employs TRBV19 and TRBJ1-3; D possibly corresponds to TRBD1 (5 bases). This CDR3 contains 17 residues. With 8 bases removed from V and 2 bases from J, the gap between germline ends came to 22 bases. Looked up from germline, CDR1 is LNHDA and CDR2 is SQIVND (reference sequence). The CDR3 DNA is TGTGCCAGTTCTCATGAAGGAAGGGGAAGACCTGGAAACACCATATATTTT. This gives the protein CASSHEGRGRPGNTIYF.

The chain joins TRBV3-1 (or the pseudogene TRBV3-2) to TRBJ1-2; 8 bases agree with TRBD1. V dropped 0 bases and J dropped 4; count of bases not matched to a gene: 4. The germline V gene encodes CDR1 LGHDT and CDR2 YNNKEL (reference sequence). This CDR3 region has 15 residues. The CDR3 DNA reads TGTGCCAGCAGCCAAGATGCAGGGACAGGCTATGGCTACACCTTC. This sequence encodes CASSQDAGTGYGYTF.

J is TRBJ1-2 and V is TRBV21-1. TRBV21-1 has pseudogene status. This CDR3 spans 15 amino acids. This CDR3 is CASSKLTRKSYGYTF. As DNA, the CDR3 is TGTGCCAGCAGCAAATTAACGCGAAAGTCCTATGGCTACACCTTC.